This TCR beta chain was recovered during a study of response to subunit inactivated influenza vaccine. General study points: The authors suggested that every seasonal influenza vaccination recruits few new T cells.

TCRdb re-analysed the RT-PCR reads in MiXCR, keeping a single row per CDR3 protein. The data show more than 700,000 distinct CDR3 sequences, around 21% seen once. This clonotype has a handful of counts. Its antigen is currently unknown. The CDR3 is made up of 15 amino acids. V trimming: 5 bases; J trimming: 4 bases; junction bases outside the gene matches: 7. The chain has TRBV6-7 and TRBJ2-1, with 8 bases matching TRBD1. TRBV6-7 counts as an open reading frame of uncertain function. This clonotype was obtained from a man in his fifties who received an inactivated influenza vaccine. Sequencing was performed on PBMCs from blood, taken 4 to 6 days after vaccination. CDR3 sequence reads: CASSNDRGGYNEQFF. CDR3 in DNA: TGTGCCAGCAGTAATGACAGGGGAGGATACAATGAGCAGTTCTTC.